These T cell receptor beta chains were read from a single sample in a study of beta chain features in type 1 diabetes. Using immunoSEQ multiplex PCR, the repertoire was profiled, and TCRdb retains in-frame clones only, with some absent. This repertoire shows fewer than 300,000 clones, about 11% found once; its top ten account for roughly 0.017%. Specimen: naive CD4+ T cells from blood. The receptors stem from a man aged 25-45 years with type 1 diabetes. CDR3s leave out the opening cysteine and the closing phenylalanine or tryptophan. Part of the rows lack a size; the others show once, few, many or a class for expanded clones.

TRBV7-6	10	TRBJ2-3	-	ASSVLAGTQY
TRBV7-9	9	TRBJ1-2	once	ASSLTGGYT
TRBV10-3	11	TRBJ1-6	-	AVGRTENSPLH
TRBV5-6	15	TRBJ2-7	-	ASSLVSGGWESYEQY
TRBV29-1	12	TRBJ1-1	few	SVERALSNTEAF
TRBV2	9	TRBJ2-5	-	ASGSGETQY
TRBV7-8	19	TRBJ2-2	-	ASSGVLARGGLNGNTGELF
TRBV5-1	11	TRBJ2-1	few	ASSLGQTGEQF
TRBV28	12	TRBJ2-7	few	ASSLGGTGDEQY
TRBV5-4	12	TRBJ1-1	few	ASSPQGLNTEAF
TRBV15	10	TRBJ1-6	few	ATSRQNSPLH
TRBV7-9	14	TRBJ1-1	few	ASSPAAQGRDTEAF
TRBV2	11	TRBJ1-1	-	ASRKDRNTEAF
TRBV7-7	11	TRBJ2-7	-	ASSSRGTYEQY
TRBV19	10	TRBJ1-5	few	ATRTGNQPQH
TRBV30	13	TRBJ1-3	-	AWSPGQGSRNTIY
TRBV18	14	TRBJ1-1	few	ASSPYRDSPDTEAF
TRBV18	12	TRBJ1-2	few	ASTNTSSNYGYT
TRBV28	11	TRBJ2-7	-	ASRTGRAHEQY
TRBV25-1	13	TRBJ2-5	-	ASSERTGSQETQY
TRBV18	11	TRBJ2-7	few	ASSPGGVHEQY
TRBV4-2	14	TRBJ1-1	-	ASSQAWGLSYTEAF
TRBV28	12	TRBJ2-1	few	ASSGGPSRDEQF
TRBV18	12	TRBJ1-2	-	ASSPGGANYGYT
TRBV15	14	TRBJ2-4	few	ATSRPGAGALNIQY
TRBV2	15	TRBJ2-6	-	ASSVRGGESGANVLT
TRBV11-2	13	TRBJ1-1	-	ASSLATNLNTEAF
TRBV6-6	10	TRBJ1-2	few	ASRERDRRYT
TRBV7-9	14	TRBJ1-1	-	ASSPQWGRVNTEAF
TRBV5-6	12	TRBJ2-5	few	ASSLLTGEETQY
TRBV27	11	TRBJ2-5	few	ASSLRTSETQY
TRBV5-4	12	TRBJ1-2	-	ASSLLTGRRGYT
TRBV4-1	13	TRBJ2-7	-	ASSQGRSGLGEQY
TRBV4-2	13	TRBJ1-2	few	ASSQQASLSWGYT
TRBV7-9	12	TRBJ2-1	-	ASIQYRDGNEQF
TRBV25-1	10	TRBJ2-7	-	ASGQGANEQY
TRBV5-1	14	TRBJ2-1	-	ASSLVPSGGAIEQF
TRBV5-4	11	TRBJ1-4	-	ASSLQGQKKLF
TRBV6-5	11	TRBJ1-1	few	ASRRDRDFRAF
TRBV6-5	11	TRBJ2-3	-	ASSSTSLDTQY
TRBV11-2	12	TRBJ1-1	few	ASSTSATNTEAF
TRBV11-2	13	TRBJ2-3	few	ASSFQRGGSDTQY
TRBV5-1	10	TRBJ2-1	-	ASSLPTNEQF
TRBV6-1	10	TRBJ2-5	few	ASSTIRETQY
TRBV2	9	TRBJ2-5	few	ASSTQETQY
TRBV9	10	TRBJ2-3	few	ASSGDSDTQY
TRBV4-1	13	TRBJ1-2	-	ASSQVGGANYGYT
TRBV2	9	TRBJ2-7	few	ASSTLYEQY
TRBV10-3	12	TRBJ2-7	few	AISARQGAYEQY
TRBV7-8	13	TRBJ1-5	-	ASSLVGQANQPQH
TRBV6-1	17	TRBJ2-6	-	ASSEGRRGPYSGANVLT
TRBV2	11	TRBJ1-1	few	ASTGLGGTEAF
TRBV14	14	TRBJ1-1	few	ASSQVLGLGGTEAF
TRBV4-3	14	TRBJ1-6	-	ASSQVGSSYNSPLH
TRBV7-3	13	TRBJ1-5	-	ASSPGGGVGQPQH
TRBV9	9	TRBJ2-7	few	ASSVACEQY
TRBV28	13	TRBJ1-5	once	ASRVGQGRVQPQH
TRBV25-1	12	TRBJ2-5	-	ASSEQGAVQTQY
TRBV30	12	TRBJ1-2	-	AWSRTGANYGYT